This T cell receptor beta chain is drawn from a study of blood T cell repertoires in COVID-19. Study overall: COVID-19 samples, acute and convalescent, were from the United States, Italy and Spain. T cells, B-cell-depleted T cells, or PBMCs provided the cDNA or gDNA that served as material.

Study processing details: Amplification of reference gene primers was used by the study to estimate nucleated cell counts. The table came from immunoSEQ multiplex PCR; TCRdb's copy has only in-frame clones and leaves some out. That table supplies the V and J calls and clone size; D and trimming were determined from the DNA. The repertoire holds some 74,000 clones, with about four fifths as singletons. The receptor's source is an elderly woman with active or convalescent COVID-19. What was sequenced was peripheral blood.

The CDR3 region has the DNA TGCGCCAGCAGTCAGCGTGTGCGTCAGGGGGCCCTCCGAGTGGACGAGCAGTACTTC. This encodes CASSQRVRQGALRVDEQYF. The chain has TRBV23-1 and TRBJ2-7, with 8 bases aligning to TRBD1. TRBV23-1 is labeled an ORF, and its function is uncertain. CDR3 length equals 19 residues. Trimming cost V 3 bases and J 5 bases; bases outside gene matches: 21.